This T cell receptor (beta chain) came from a study of T cells in Graves' hyperthyroidism and ophthalmopathy. Study-level results: A model of 13 V-J features distinguished ophthalmopathy from stable hyperthyroidism. The model forecast ophthalmopathy, anticipating it by a median roughly 6.3 months before onset.

Initially, at the first diagnosis of hyperthyroidism and before any ophthalmopathy symptoms, blood was sampled. The TCR beta CDR3 regions underwent amplification using RNA transcripts as the source. Researchers ran a first-round RT-PCR on the TCR CDR3 using the HTBI primer set. TCRdb processed the multiplex PCR reads anew with MiXCR; each CDR3 protein has one entry. This sample has tens of thousands of distinct CDR3 sequences, with around 48% found just once. Turning to this clonotype: The antigen is undetermined.

Deletions cut 1 base from V and 2 bases from J, with 11 bases between. CDR1 and CDR2 (germline): SGHVS, FNYEAQ. The CDR3 is 15 amino acids. This chain connects TRBV7-6 to TRBJ1-2; D uncertain. The source of this sequence is a woman aged 50 to 65 with Graves' hyperthyroidism that later progressed to Graves' ophthalmopathy. The sequenced sample was blood. The CDR3 region has the DNA TGTGCCAGCAGCTTAGTGGCGGGAGAAAACTATGGCTACACCTTC. Translating it yields CASSLVAGENYGYTF.